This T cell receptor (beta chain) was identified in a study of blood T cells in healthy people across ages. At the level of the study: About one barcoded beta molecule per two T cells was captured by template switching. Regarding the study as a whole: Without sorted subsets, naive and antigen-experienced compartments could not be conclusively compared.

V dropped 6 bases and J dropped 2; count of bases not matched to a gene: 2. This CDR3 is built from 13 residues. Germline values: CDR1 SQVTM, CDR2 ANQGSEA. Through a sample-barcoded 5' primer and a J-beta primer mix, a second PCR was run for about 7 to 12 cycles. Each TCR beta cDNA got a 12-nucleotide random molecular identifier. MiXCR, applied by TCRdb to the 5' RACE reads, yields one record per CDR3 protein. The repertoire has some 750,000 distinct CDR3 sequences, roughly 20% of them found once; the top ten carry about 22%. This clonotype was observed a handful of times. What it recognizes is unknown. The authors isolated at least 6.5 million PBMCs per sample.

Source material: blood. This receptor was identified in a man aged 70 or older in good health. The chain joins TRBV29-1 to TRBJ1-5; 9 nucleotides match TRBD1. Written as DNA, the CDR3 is TGCAGCGTCCGGGACAGGGGCAATCAGCCCCAGCATTTT. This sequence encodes CSVRDRGNQPQHF.